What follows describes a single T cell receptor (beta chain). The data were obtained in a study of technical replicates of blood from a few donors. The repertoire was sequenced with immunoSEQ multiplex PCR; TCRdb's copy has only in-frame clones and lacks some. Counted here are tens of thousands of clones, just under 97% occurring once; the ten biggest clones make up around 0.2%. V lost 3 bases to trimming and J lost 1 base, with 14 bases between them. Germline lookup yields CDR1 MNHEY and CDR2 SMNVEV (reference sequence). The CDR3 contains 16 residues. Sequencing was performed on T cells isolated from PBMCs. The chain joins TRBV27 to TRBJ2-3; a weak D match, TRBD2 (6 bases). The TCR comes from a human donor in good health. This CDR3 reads CASSLYGPGGTDTQYF. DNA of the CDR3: TGTGCCAGCAGTTTGTACGGGCCGGGGGGCACAGATACGCAGTATTTT.